Below, 5 T cell receptor beta chains from the same sample are listed, as sequenced in a study of CD8 T cells in Susac syndrome. cDNA came from roughly 0.5 to 1 ug RNA primed by random hexamers. One entry per CDR3 protein results from TCRdb running MiXCR on the immunoSEQ multiplex PCR reads. The sample lists tens of thousands of distinct CDR3 sequences, 90% to 95% occurring once. Material: CD8+ T cells from PBMCs. The receptor set was obtained from a human donor with multiple sclerosis.

This chain joins TRBV7-2 and TRBJ2-7, with D possibly called TRBD1 or TRBD2 (5 bases each). Trimming left V 6 bases short and J 3 bases short, with 15 bases between. CDR1 is SGHTA, CDR2 FQGNSA, per germline. This CDR3 region has 14 residues. The CDR3 loop is CASRHRGTDYEQYF. CDR3 sequence (DNA): TGTGCCAGCAGGCATCGGGGCACTGACTACGAGCAGTACTTC.

CDR3 protein: CASSKTDFHPYEQYF. In DNA form, the CDR3 reads TGTGCCAGCAGCAAAACGGACTTCCACCCCTACGAGCAGTACTTC. The gene calls are TRBV9 and TRBJ2-7; a possible D gene is TRBD2 (5 bases). Trimming removed 4 bases from V and 2 bases from J, with 16 bases in between. Germline V gene sequence: CDR1 SGDLS, CDR2 YYNGEE. This CDR3 has 15 amino acids.

This chain connects TRBV19 to TRBJ2-1; TRBD2 aligns across 7 bases. The CDR3 is 13 residues long. Germline assignment: CDR1 LNHDA and CDR2 SQIVND (reference sequence). Germline trimming cut 5 bases from V and 5 bases from J; bases unmatched to any gene: 3. CDR3: CASSFSGNNEQFF. CDR3 bases: TGTGCCAGTAGTTTCAGCGGGAACAATGAGCAGTTCTTC.

The chain couples TRBV4-1 to TRBJ2-1; D might be TRBD2 (6 bases). V lost 0 bases and J 7 bases, leaving 13 bases between the germline ends. Germline lookup yields CDR1 MGHRA and CDR2 YSYEKL. There are 15 residues in the CDR3. For the CDR3, the DNA is TGCGCCAGCAGCCAAGAAGGGGAACTAGCAAATGAGCAGTTCTTC. Its translation: CASSQEGELANEQFF.

The chain employs TRBV12-5 and TRBJ1-5; 7 bases match TRBD1. The germline V gene has CDR1 LGHNT and CDR2 FRNRAP. V lost 6 bases to trimming and J lost 2 bases; unmatched junction nucleotides: 4. The CDR3 extends over 14 amino acids. The CDR3 protein is CASGNGQGNQPQHF. DNA for the CDR3: TGTGCTAGTGGAAACGGACAGGGCAATCAGCCCCAGCATTTT.